This is a list of T cell receptor beta chains from one sample in a study of neoadjuvant anti-PD-1 for oral cavity cancer. Assay used: immunoSEQ multiplex PCR; TCRdb lists only in-frame clones, some missing. Among about 7,800 clones listed, 60% to 80% were seen once. The sample here was PBMCs, taken after nivolumab (anti-PD-1) treatment. These receptors all come from a person aged 40 to 85 with oral cavity squamous cell carcinoma. CDR3s include the opening cysteine and the closing phenylalanine or tryptophan. The order of the fields is clone size, CDR3 length, J gene, V gene, CDR3 protein. Not all rows give a size; the values are once, few, many and, for expanded clones, a class.

abundance: -; len: 15; j_gene: TRBJ1-1; v_gene: TRBV15; CDR3aa: CATSRDRTGFTEAFF
abundance: -; len: 16; j_gene: TRBJ2-5; v_gene: TRBV28; CDR3aa: CASTLSGTGLIKTQYF
abundance: -; len: 14; j_gene: TRBJ1-4; v_gene: TRBV7-2; CDR3aa: CASSFGQSNEKLFF
abundance: once; len: 15; j_gene: TRBJ2-1; v_gene: TRBV6-5; CDR3aa: CASSSYGTGGLGQFF
abundance: -; len: 18; j_gene: TRBJ2-1; v_gene: TRBV9; CDR3aa: CASSSGMAGASSYNEQFF
abundance: few; len: 16; j_gene: TRBJ2-3; v_gene: TRBV5-3; CDR3aa: CARSLKGAIPTDTQYF
abundance: -; len: 15; j_gene: TRBJ2-3; v_gene: TRBV5-6; CDR3aa: CASSRRVSGTDTQYF
abundance: -; len: 14; j_gene: TRBJ2-7; v_gene: TRBV9; CDR3aa: CASSVDDRGRRQYF
abundance: -; len: 15; j_gene: TRBJ1-5; v_gene: TRBV11-3; CDR3aa: CASSAASDNDQPQHF
abundance: -; len: 14; j_gene: TRBJ2-1; v_gene: TRBV11-2; CDR3aa: CASRAPRVGNEQFF
abundance: -; len: 15; j_gene: TRBJ2-1; v_gene: TRBV7-3; CDR3aa: CASSPLVGGYNEQFF
abundance: -; len: 13; j_gene: TRBJ2-7; v_gene: TRBV19; CDR3aa: CASSRQGAYEQYF
abundance: -; len: 12; j_gene: TRBJ2-7; v_gene: TRBV6-1; CDR3aa: CAVRDHSYEQYF
abundance: -; len: 12; j_gene: TRBJ1-1; v_gene: TRBV2; CDR3aa: CASSERAGNAFF
abundance: -; len: 16; j_gene: TRBJ2-1; v_gene: TRBV5-4; CDR3aa: CASSLGLAGGRNEQFF
abundance: -; len: 13; j_gene: TRBJ2-5; v_gene: TRBV19; CDR3aa: CASSSLGQETQYF